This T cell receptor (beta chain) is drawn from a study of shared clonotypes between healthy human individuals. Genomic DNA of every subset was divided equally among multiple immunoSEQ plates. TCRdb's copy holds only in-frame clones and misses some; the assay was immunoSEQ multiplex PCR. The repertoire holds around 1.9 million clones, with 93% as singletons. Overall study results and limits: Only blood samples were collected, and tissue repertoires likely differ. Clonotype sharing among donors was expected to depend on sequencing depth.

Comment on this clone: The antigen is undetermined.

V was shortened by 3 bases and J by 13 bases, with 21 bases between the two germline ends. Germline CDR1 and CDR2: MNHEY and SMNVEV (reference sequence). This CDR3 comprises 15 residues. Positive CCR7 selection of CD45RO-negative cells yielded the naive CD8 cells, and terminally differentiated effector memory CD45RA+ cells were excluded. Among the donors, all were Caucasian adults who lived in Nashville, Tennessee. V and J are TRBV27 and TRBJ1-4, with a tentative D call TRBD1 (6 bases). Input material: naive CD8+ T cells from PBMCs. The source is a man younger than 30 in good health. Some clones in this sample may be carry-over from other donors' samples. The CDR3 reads CASSLSGHLSMGLFF. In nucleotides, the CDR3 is TGTGCCAGCAGTTTGTCGGGACACCTCAGTATGGGACTGTTTTTT.